Listed here is a single T cell receptor beta chain. These data originate in a study of T cell responses to AZD1222 COVID-19 vaccine. CDR1 SGHRS and CDR2 YFSETQ come from the germline V gene. The junction had 10 bases not matched to a gene; V was cut back by 4 bases and J by 6 bases. The CDR3 totals 15 residues. The data were produced by immunoSEQ multiplex PCR, yet TCRdb's version contains in-frame clones alone and is incomplete. Of about 150,000 clones detected, roughly nine tenths appear once; the ten largest clones hold roughly 1.6%. This material consisted of peripheral blood, taken 28 days after the second AZD1222 dose. V gene TRBV5-1 combines with J gene TRBJ2-3, with 8 bases matching TRBD2. The clonotype was recovered from an adult who received the AZD1222 COVID-19 vaccine. CDR3: CASSDASGPADTQYF. In nucleotides, the CDR3 is TGCGCCAGCAGCGACGCTAGCGGGCCCGCGGATACGCAGTATTTT.